The clone carrying this T cell receptor (beta chain) was counted a few times. As yet, its antigen is unknown. Germline V gives CDR1 LGHNT, CDR2 FRNRAP. V lost 6 bases, J lost 0 bases, and 8 bases stayed unmatched. There are 16 residues in the CDR3. The data originate from a study of human T cells and chemical hapten exposure. The wider study: During the roughly 26-week study period, patients had diphenylcyclopropenone applied to the scalp every week. Study-level findings and limits: Sensitizing with DPC caused no change in TCRs above 1 in 1000 frequency.

Each CDR3 protein is one row after TCRdb ran MiXCR on the RACE reads. Of approximately 80,000 distinct CDR3 sequences listed, 11% are singletons. The time point is: patch test 3, about 24 weeks after DPC sensitization. The treatment is: therapeutic diphenylcyclopropenone sensitization with weekly scalp DPC. At patch-test visits, sampling came before the patch test. Unseparated into fractions, whole blood served as the source from which total RNA was extracted. This material consisted of whole blood, taken in connection with sensitization to the hapten diphenylcyclopropenone (DPC). The origin of this receptor is a woman in her forties or fifties with alopecia areata. Some clones in this sample may be carry-over from other donors' samples. The chain links TRBV12-5 to TRBJ2-7, with 10 bases that match TRBD2. The DNA of the CDR3 is TGTGCTAGTGGCGGCGCCGGACTAGCGGTCTCCTACGAGCAGTACTTC. This encodes CASGGAGLAVSYEQYF.